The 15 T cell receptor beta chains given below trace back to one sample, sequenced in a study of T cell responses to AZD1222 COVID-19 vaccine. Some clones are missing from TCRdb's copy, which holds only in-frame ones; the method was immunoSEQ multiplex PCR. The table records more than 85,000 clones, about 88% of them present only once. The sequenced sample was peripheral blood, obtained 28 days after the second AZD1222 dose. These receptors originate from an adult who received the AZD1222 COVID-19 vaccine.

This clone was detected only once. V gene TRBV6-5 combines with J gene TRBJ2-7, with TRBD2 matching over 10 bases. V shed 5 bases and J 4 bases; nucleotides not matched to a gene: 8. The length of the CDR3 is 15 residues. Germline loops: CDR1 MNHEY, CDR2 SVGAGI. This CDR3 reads CASSKLAGNDYEQYF. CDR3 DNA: TGTGCCAGCAGTAAACTAGCGGGGAACGATTACGAGCAGTACTTC.

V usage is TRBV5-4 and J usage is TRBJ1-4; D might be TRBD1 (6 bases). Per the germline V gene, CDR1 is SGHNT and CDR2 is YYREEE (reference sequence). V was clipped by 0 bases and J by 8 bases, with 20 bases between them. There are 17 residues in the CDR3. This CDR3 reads CASSLGQSRGVHEKLFF. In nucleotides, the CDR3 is TGTGCCAGCAGCTTGGGGCAGTCCAGGGGTGTACACGAAAAACTGTTTTTT. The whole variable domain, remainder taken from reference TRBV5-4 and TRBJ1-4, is ETGVTQSPTHLIKTRGQQVTLRCSSQSGHNTVSWYQQALGQGPQFIFQYYREEENGRGNFPPRFSGLQFPNYSSELNVNALELDDSALYLCASSLGQSRGVHEKLFFGSGTQLSVL.

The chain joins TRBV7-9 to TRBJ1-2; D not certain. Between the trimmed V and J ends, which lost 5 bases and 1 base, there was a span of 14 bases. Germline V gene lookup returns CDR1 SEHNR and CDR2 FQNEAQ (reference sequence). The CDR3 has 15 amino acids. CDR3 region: CASSGRQRHNYGYTF. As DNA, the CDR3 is TGTGCCAGCAGCGGAAGGCAGCGACATAACTATGGCTACACCTTC.

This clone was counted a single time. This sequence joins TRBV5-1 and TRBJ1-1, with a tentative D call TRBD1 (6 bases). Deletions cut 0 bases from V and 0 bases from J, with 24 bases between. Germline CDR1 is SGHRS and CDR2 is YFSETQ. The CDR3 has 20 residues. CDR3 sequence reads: CASSLAPSTGFKDLNTEAFF. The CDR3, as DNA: TGCGCCAGCAGCTTGGCCCCATCCACAGGGTTCAAGGACCTGAACACTGAAGCTTTCTTT.

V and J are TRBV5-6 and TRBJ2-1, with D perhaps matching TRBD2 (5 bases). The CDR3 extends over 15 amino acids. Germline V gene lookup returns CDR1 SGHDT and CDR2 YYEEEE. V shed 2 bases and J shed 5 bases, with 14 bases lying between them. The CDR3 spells CASSFFRNGNNEQFF. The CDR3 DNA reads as TGTGCCAGCAGCTTTTTTCGAAACGGGAACAATGAGCAGTTCTTC.

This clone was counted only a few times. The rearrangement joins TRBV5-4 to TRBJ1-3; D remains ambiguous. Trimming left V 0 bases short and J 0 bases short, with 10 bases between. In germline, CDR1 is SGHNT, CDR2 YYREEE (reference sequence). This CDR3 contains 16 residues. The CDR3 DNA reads TGTGCCAGCAGCTTGGGGCGGTTAAGCTCTGGAAACACCATATATTTT. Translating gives CASSLGRLSSGNTIYF.

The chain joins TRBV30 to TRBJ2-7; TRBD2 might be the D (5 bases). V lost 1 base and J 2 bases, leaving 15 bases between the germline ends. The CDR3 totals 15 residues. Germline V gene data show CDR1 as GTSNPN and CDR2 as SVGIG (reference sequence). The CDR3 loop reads CAWSAPRVLTYEQYF. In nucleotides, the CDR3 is TGTGCCTGGAGTGCCCCGAGGGTTCTAACCTACGAGCAGTACTTC.

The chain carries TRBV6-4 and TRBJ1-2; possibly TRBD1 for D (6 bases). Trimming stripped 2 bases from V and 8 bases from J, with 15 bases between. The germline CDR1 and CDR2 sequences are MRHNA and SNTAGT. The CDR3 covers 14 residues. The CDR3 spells CASSDGGAGGGYTF. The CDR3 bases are TGTGCCAGCAGTGACGGGGGCGCAGGTGGCGGCTACACCTTC.

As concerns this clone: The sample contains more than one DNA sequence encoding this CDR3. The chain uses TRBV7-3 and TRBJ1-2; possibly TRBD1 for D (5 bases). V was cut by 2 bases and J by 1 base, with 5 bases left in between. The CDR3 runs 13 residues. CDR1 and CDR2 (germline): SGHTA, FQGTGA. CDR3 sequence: CASSLDSNYGYTF. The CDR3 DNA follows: TGTGCCAGCAGCTTAGACAGTAACTATGGCTACACCTTC.

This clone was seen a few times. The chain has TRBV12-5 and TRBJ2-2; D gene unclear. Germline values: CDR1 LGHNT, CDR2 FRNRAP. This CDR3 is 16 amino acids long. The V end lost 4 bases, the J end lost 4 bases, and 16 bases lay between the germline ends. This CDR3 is CASGSPRRASTGELFF. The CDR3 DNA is TGTGCTAGTGGTTCACCTCGCCGGGCTTCCACCGGGGAGCTGTTTTTT. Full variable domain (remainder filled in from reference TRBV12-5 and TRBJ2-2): DARVTQTPRHKVTEMGQEVTMRCQPILGHNTVFWYRQTMMQGLELLAYFRNRAPLDDSGMPKDRFSAEMPDATLATLKIQPSEPRDSAVYFCASGSPRRASTGELFFGEGSRLTVL.

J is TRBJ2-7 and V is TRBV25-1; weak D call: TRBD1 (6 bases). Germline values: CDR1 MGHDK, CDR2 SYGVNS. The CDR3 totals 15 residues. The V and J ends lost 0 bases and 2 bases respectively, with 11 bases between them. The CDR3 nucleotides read TGTGCCAGCAGTGAATACCAGGGGTCTGCCTACGAGCAGTACTTC. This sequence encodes CASSEYQGSAYEQYF.

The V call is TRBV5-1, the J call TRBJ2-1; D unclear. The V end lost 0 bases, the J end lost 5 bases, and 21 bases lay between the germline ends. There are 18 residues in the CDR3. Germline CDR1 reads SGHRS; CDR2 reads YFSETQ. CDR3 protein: CASSLVGPSRIQDNEQFF. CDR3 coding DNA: TGCGCCAGCAGCTTGGTAGGCCCTTCGCGGATTCAGGACAATGAGCAGTTCTTC.

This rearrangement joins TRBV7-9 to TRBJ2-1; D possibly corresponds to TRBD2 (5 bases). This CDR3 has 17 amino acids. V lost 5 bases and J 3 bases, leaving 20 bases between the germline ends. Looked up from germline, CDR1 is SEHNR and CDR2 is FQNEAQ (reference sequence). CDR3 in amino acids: CASSPPPRLAVYNEQFF. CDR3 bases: TGTGCCAGCAGCCCTCCCCCCAGGCTAGCCGTCTACAATGAGCAGTTCTTC. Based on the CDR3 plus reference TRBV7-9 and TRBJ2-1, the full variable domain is DTGVSQNPRHKITKRGQNVTFRCDPISEHNRLYWYRQTLGQGPEFLTYFQNEAQLEKSRLLSDRFSAERPKGSFSTLEIQRTEQGDSAMYLCASSPPPRLAVYNEQFFGPGTRLTVL.

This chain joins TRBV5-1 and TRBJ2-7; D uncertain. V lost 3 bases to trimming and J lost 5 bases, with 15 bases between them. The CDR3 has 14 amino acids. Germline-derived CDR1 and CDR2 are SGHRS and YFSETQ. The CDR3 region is CASSWRLGNDEQYF. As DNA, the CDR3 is TGCGCCAGCAGCTGGAGATTGGGCAACGACGAGCAGTACTTC.

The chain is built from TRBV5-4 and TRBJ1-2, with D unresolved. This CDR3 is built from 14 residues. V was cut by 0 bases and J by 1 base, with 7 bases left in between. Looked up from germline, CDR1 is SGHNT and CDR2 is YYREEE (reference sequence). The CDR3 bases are TGTGCCAGCAGCTTGGAACAGCGTAACTATGGCTACACCTTC. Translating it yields CASSLEQRNYGYTF.